The 3 T cell receptor beta chains below were found in one sample sequenced in a study of cytomegalovirus exposure and HLA in healthy donors. Use of 60 Vbeta and 13 Jbeta primers characterized the PCR. Some clones are missing from TCRdb's copy, which holds only in-frame ones; the method was immunoSEQ multiplex PCR. The sample shows about 180,000 clones, approximately 81% of them seen only once. Sample: PBMCs. The receptors were sampled from a woman younger than 45 in good health and CMV-seronegative.

V and J are TRBV28 and TRBJ2-5; TRBD1 matches at 10 bases. The V gene's germline CDR1 is MDHEN and CDR2 SYDVKM. The CDR3 covers 16 residues. The V segment lost 6 bases and the J segment 1 base; nucleotides outside the gene matches: 8. Here the CDR3 reads CASRGGDRGFQETQYF. The CDR3 region has the DNA TGTGCCAGCAGGGGCGGGGACAGGGGCTTCCAAGAGACCCAGTACTTC.

The chain has TRBV7-9 and TRBJ2-1; 7 nucleotides agree with TRBD1. The CDR3 spans 15 residues. Germline assignment: CDR1 SEHNR and CDR2 FQNEAQ (reference sequence). V dropped 0 bases and J dropped 2; count of bases not matched to a gene: 1. CDR3 sequence: CASSLARGPYNEQFF. CDR3 sequence (DNA): TGTGCCAGCAGCTTAGCGAGGGGGCCCTACAATGAGCAGTTCTTC.

The chain links TRBV6-6 to TRBJ2-7; TRBD1 is a possible D gene (5 bases). V was cut by 2 bases and J by 2 bases, with 13 bases left in between. The CDR3 has 15 amino acids. The germline V gene encodes CDR1 MNHNY and CDR2 SVGAGI (reference sequence). CDR3 bases: TGTGCCAGCAGTTACGGAGCAGGGTTCCCCTACGAGCAGTACTTC. Its translation is CASSYGAGFPYEQYF.